The clone carrying this T cell receptor beta chain occurred a few times. Its target is unknown. On sorted subsets, replicate PCRs used approximately 190 ng DNA, or some 27,000 T cell genomes. Clones were read by immunoSEQ multiplex PCR, and TCRdb kept only the in-frame ones, dropping some. The sample includes roughly 2.5 million clones, around nine tenths of them seen just once. The data originate from a study of shared clonotypes between healthy human individuals. Points from the study as a whole: Genetic and exposure-history diversity was limited by the small donor number. An expected dependence of interdonor clonotype sharing on sequencing depth was noted.

The CDR3 sequence is 15 residues long. CDR1 and CDR2 (germline): SGHDT, YYEEEE. V gave up 0 bases and J gave up 1 base, with 7 bases separating them. The V and J genes are TRBV5-6 and TRBJ2-2; D possibly corresponds to TRBD1 (5 bases). This TCR derives from a man between 18 and 35 years old in good health. The specimen sequenced was naive CD4+ T cells sorted from blood. Subset noted: CD45RA+ positively selected. The chain's CDR3 is CASSLVGQNTGELFF. The CDR3 DNA reads as TGTGCCAGCAGCTTGGTTGGACAGAACACCGGGGAGCTGTTTTTT. The full variable domain, completed using reference TRBV5-6 and TRBJ2-2, is DAGVTQSPTHLIKTRGQQVTLRCSPKSGHDTVSWYQQALGQGPQFIFQYYEEEERQRGNFPDRFSGHQFPNYSSELNVNALLLGDSALYLCASSLVGQNTGELFFGEGSRLTVL.